The rows below give T cell receptor beta chains drawn from one sample of a study of blood T cell repertoires in COVID-19. Only in-frame clones appear in the TCRdb table, and some are missing; sequencing was by immunoSEQ multiplex PCR. The sample consists of about 210,000 clones, approximately 85% of them appearing once. Input material: peripheral blood. The receptors were gathered from a woman aged 70-85 years with COVID-19, enrolled during active disease. CDR3s include the opening cysteine and the closing phenylalanine or tryptophan. A D gene is named only where the DNA matches it firmly. Size is stated for part of the rows, as once, few or many counts, or as a class when the clone is expanded.

size: .
D: .
V: TRBV6-5
J: TRBJ2-1
CDR3: CASSYGEVKQFF
DNA: TGTGCCAGCAGTTACGGGGAGGTGAAGCAGTTCTTC

size: .
D: TRBD1
V: TRBV19
J: TRBJ1-2
CDR3: CASTLFSNDREGNGYTF
DNA: TGTGCCAGTACCTTGTTTTCGAACGACAGGGAAGGGAATGGCTACACCTTC

size: .
D: TRBD1
V: TRBV11-1
J: TRBJ2-7
CDR3: CASSQEVGGFEQYF
DNA: TGTGCCAGCAGCCAAGAAGTAGGGGGCTTCGAGCAGTACTTC

size: .
D: TRBD1
V: TRBV7-9
J: TRBJ2-7
CDR3: CASSPGTGEREQYF
DNA: TGTGCCAGCAGCCCCGGGACAGGGGAGCGGGAGCAGTACTTC

size: .
D: TRBD2
V: TRBV6-5
J: TRBJ2-1
CDR3: CASRPREGSYNEQFF
DNA: TGTGCCAGCAGACCCCGGGAGGGCTCCTACAATGAGCAGTTCTTC

size: .
D: TRBD2
V: TRBV4-3
J: TRBJ2-7
CDR3: CASSQDEPGLAGSLGYEQYF
DNA: TGCGCCAGCAGCCAAGACGAACCGGGACTAGCGGGATCCCTTGGCTACGAGCAGTACTTC

size: .
D: TRBD2
V: TRBV19
J: TRBJ2-1
CDR3: CASSPTTSGIGFSYNEQFF
DNA: TGTGCCAGTAGCCCAACAACTAGCGGGATAGGATTCTCCTACAATGAGCAGTTCTTC

size: .
D: TRBD2
V: TRBV7-8
J: TRBJ2-7
CDR3: CASSHELAGNSYEQYF
DNA: TGTGCCAGCAGCCACGAGCTAGCGGGCAACTCCTACGAGCAGTACTTC

size: .
D: .
V: TRBV5-4
J: TRBJ2-3
CDR3: CASRGGISTDTQYF
DNA: TGTGCCAGCAGAGGCGGAATTAGCACAGATACGCAGTATTTT

size: .
D: .
V: TRBV27
J: TRBJ2-1
CDR3: CASSPTMRQGRINEQFF
DNA: TGTGCCAGCAGTCCCACCATGCGGCAGGGAAGGATAAATGAGCAGTTCTTC

size: .
D: .
V: TRBV27
J: TRBJ1-1
CDR3: CASSLSSYPRGRNTEAFF
DNA: TGTGCCAGCAGTTTATCGAGTTATCCTAGGGGAAGGAACACTGAAGCTTTCTTT

size: .
D: .
V: TRBV5-1
J: TRBJ2-3
CDR3: CASSLTSRYTDTQYF
DNA: TGCGCCAGCAGCCTAACTTCCAGGTACACAGATACGCAGTATTTT

size: .
D: .
V: TRBV7-2
J: TRBJ2-6
CDR3: CASSLSYRGSGANVLTF
DNA: TGTGCCAGCAGCTTATCGTACCGGGGCTCTGGGGCCAACGTCCTGACTTTC

size: .
D: TRBD2
V: TRBV7-8
J: TRBJ2-3
CDR3: CASSLASGGRTDTQYF
DNA: TGTGCCAGCAGCTTAGCTTCGGGCGGGAGAACAGATACGCAGTATTTT

size: .
D: .
V: TRBV30
J: TRBJ2-5
CDR3: CAWSAGRVQETQYF
DNA: TGTGCCTGGAGTGCTGGCAGGGTCCAAGAGACCCAGTACTTC

size: .
D: TRBD1
V: TRBV7-2
J: TRBJ1-2
CDR3: CASSHDRVLGYTF
DNA: TGTGCCAGCAGCCACGACAGGGTCTTAGGCTACACCTTC

size: few
D: TRBD1
V: TRBV27
J: TRBJ1-2
CDR3: CASSAPDRGRNGYTF
DNA: TGTGCCAGCAGCGCCCCGGACAGGGGGCGGAATGGCTACACCTTC

size: .
D: TRBD1
V: TRBV11-3
J: TRBJ1-2
CDR3: CASSQPQGELAGYTF
DNA: TGTGCCAGCAGCCAACCACAGGGGGAGCTAGCTGGCTACACCTTC

size: .
D: TRBD1
V: TRBV7-8
J: TRBJ1-3
CDR3: CASSHRQGYTIYF
DNA: TGTGCCAGCAGCCACCGACAGGGCTACACCATATATTTT

size: .
D: .
V: TRBV3-1/TRBV3-2
J: TRBJ2-1
CDR3: CASSQGGPNSQYNEQFF
DNA: TGTGCCAGCAGCCAAGGGGGGCCAAATAGTCAATACAATGAGCAGTTCTTC

size: .
D: .
V: TRBV29-1
J: TRBJ1-2
CDR3: CSVAMGGGYGYTF
DNA: TGCAGCGTCGCCATGGGGGGAGGCTATGGCTACACCTTC

size: .
D: TRBD1
V: TRBV6-4
J: TRBJ1-2
CDR3: CASRGTAGGYTF
DNA: TGTGCCAGCAGGGGGACAGCTGGTGGCTACACCTTC

size: few
D: TRBD2
V: TRBV5-1
J: TRBJ2-2
CDR3: CASSFTSGSTGELFF
DNA: TGCGCCAGCAGCTTTACTAGCGGCTCCACCGGGGAGCTGTTTTTT

size: .
D: TRBD1
V: TRBV7-2
J: TRBJ2-2
CDR3: CASRGQITGELFF
DNA: TGTGCCAGCAGGGGACAGATCACCGGGGAGCTGTTTTTT

size: .
D: TRBD1
V: TRBV6-2/TRBV6-3
J: TRBJ1-5
CDR3: CASSQDRGVYQPQHF
DNA: TGTGCCAGCAGCCAGGACAGGGGGGTTTATCAGCCCCAGCATTTT

size: .
D: TRBD1
V: TRBV19
J: TRBJ1-6
CDR3: CASSRGQANSYNSPLHF
DNA: TGTGCCAGTAGTAGGGGACAGGCGAACTCCTATAATTCACCCCTCCACTTT

size: .
D: .
V: TRBV7-9
J: TRBJ2-1
CDR3: CASSAGRTEYNEQFF
DNA: TGTGCCAGCAGCGCGGGCAGGACCGAGTACAATGAGCAGTTCTTC

size: .
D: .
V: TRBV5-6
J: TRBJ2-7
CDR3: CASSADLQGYEQYF
DNA: TGTGCCAGCAGCGCAGACCTACAGGGCTACGAGCAGTACTTC

size: once
D: TRBD1
V: TRBV3-1/TRBV3-2
J: TRBJ1-2
CDR3: CASSPHQGQGVNYGYTF
DNA: TGTGCCAGCAGCCCCCATCAAGGACAGGGTGTTAACTATGGCTACACCTTC

size: .
D: TRBD2
V: TRBV10-3
J: TRBJ2-1
CDR3: CALGTSAHNEQFF
DNA: TGTGCCCTCGGGACTAGCGCCCACAATGAGCAGTTCTTC

size: .
D: TRBD2
V: TRBV6-5
J: TRBJ2-3
CDR3: CASRGTSVGTDTQYF
DNA: TGTGCCAGCAGGGGGACTAGCGTAGGCACAGATACGCAGTATTTT

size: few
D: .
V: TRBV4-2
J: TRBJ2-3
CDR3: CASSQRKGGAEDTQYF
DNA: TGTGCCAGCAGCCAACGTAAAGGGGGGGCCGAAGATACGCAGTATTTT

size: .
D: .
V: TRBV19
J: TRBJ1-1
CDR3: CASSTVFSYTEAFF
DNA: TGTGCCAGTTCCACGGTATTCTCTTACACTGAAGCTTTCTTT

size: .
D: .
V: TRBV7-9
J: TRBJ2-7
CDR3: CASSLEDSSSYEQYF
DNA: TGTGCCAGCAGCTTAGAGGACTCAAGCTCCTACGAGCAGTACTTC

size: .
D: TRBD1
V: TRBV6-2/TRBV6-3
J: TRBJ1-4
CDR3: CASSQAGTGGESFEKLFF
DNA: TGTGCCAGCAGTCAAGCCGGGACAGGGGGCGAGAGTTTTGAAAAACTGTTTTTT

size: .
D: .
V: TRBV5-4
J: TRBJ1-2
CDR3: CASSLGSGEPYGYTF
DNA: TGTGCCAGCAGCTTGGGTTCGGGGGAACCCTATGGCTACACCTTC

size: .
D: .
V: TRBV6-5
J: TRBJ2-7
CDR3: CASSYSEMESSYEQYF
DNA: TGTGCCAGCAGTTACTCGGAAATGGAGAGCTCCTACGAGCAGTACTTC

size: .
D: TRBD2
V: TRBV2
J: TRBJ2-3
CDR3: CASSALTSGIRTDTQYF
DNA: TGTGCCAGCAGTGCCTTGACTAGCGGGATTCGCACAGATACGCAGTATTTT

size: .
D: .
V: TRBV4-2
J: TRBJ1-1
CDR3: CASSQGQAAEAFF
DNA: TGTGCCAGCAGCCAAGGACAGGCAGCTGAAGCTTTCTTT

size: .
D: .
V: TRBV29-1
J: TRBJ2-6
CDR3: CSVLEAAGANVLTF
DNA: TGCAGCGTTCTAGAAGCGGCTGGGGCCAACGTCCTGACTTTC

size: .
D: .
V: TRBV7-9
J: TRBJ2-2
CDR3: CASSFPGEVRGTGELFF
DNA: TGTGCCAGCAGCTTCCCGGGAGAAGTTAGAGGCACCGGGGAGCTGTTTTTT

size: .
D: .
V: TRBV3-1/TRBV3-2
J: TRBJ2-5
CDR3: CASSQGARKETQYF
DNA: TGTGCCAGCAGCCAAGGAGCCAGGAAGGAGACCCAGTACTTC

size: .
D: .
V: TRBV18
J: TRBJ1-2
CDR3: CASSPSGLFYGYTF
DNA: TGTGCCAGCTCACCATCCGGACTATTCTATGGCTACACCTTC

size: .
D: .
V: TRBV29-1
J: TRBJ1-1
CDR3: CSVEASDAGYDITEAFF
DNA: TGCAGCGTTGAAGCGAGTGACGCCGGGTACGATATCACTGAAGCTTTCTTT

size: .
D: TRBD2
V: TRBV5-8
J: TRBJ2-7
CDR3: CASRRGGPQREGSYEQYF
DNA: TGTGCCAGCAGGAGGGGGGGACCCCAGCGGGAGGGATCCTACGAGCAGTACTTC

size: .
D: TRBD1
V: TRBV6-5
J: TRBJ1-4
CDR3: CASRKGQGISEKLFF
DNA: TGTGCCAGCAGAAAAGGACAGGGAATTAGTGAAAAACTGTTTTTT

size: once
D: .
V: TRBV12-2
J: TRBJ1-1
CDR3: CASRHIRGQSNTEAFF
DNA: TGTGCAAGTCGCCACATTAGGGGACAGTCGAACACTGAAGCTTTCTTT

size: .
D: TRBD2
V: TRBV6-2/TRBV6-3
J: TRBJ2-1
CDR3: CASSYSRTSGYYNEQFF
DNA: TGTGCCAGCAGTTACTCCCGGACTAGCGGGTATTACAATGAGCAGTTCTTC

size: .
D: .
V: TRBV21-1
J: TRBJ2-3
CDR3: CASSPPGGSDTQYF
DNA: TGTGCCAGCAGCCCCCCCGGGGGGTCGGATACGCAGTATTTT

size: .
D: TRBD1
V: TRBV5-1
J: TRBJ1-2
CDR3: CASSFDRGYGYTF
DNA: TGCGCCAGCAGCTTCGACAGGGGCTATGGCTACACCTTC

size: .
D: TRBD1
V: TRBV5-4
J: TRBJ1-5
CDR3: CASSRGQGNQPQHF
DNA: TGTGCCAGCAGCCGAGGACAGGGCAATCAGCCCCAGCATTTT

size: few
D: .
V: TRBV2
J: TRBJ1-6
CDR3: CASRDFYNSPLHF
DNA: TGTGCCAGCCGGGACTTCTATAATTCACCCCTCCACTTT

size: .
D: TRBD2
V: TRBV10-3
J: TRBJ2-3
CDR3: CAISDTSTSGGGDTQYF
DNA: TGTGCCATCAGCGATACCTCGACTAGCGGGGGGGGAGATACGCAGTATTTT

size: .
D: .
V: TRBV9
J: TRBJ2-1
CDR3: CASSVELGEQFF
DNA: TGTGCCAGCAGCGTGGAGCTAGGCGAGCAGTTCTTC

size: .
D: TRBD2
V: TRBV9
J: TRBJ2-2
CDR3: CASSPSGGNTGELFF
DNA: TGTGCCAGCAGCCCTAGCGGGGGGAACACCGGGGAGCTGTTTTTT

size: .
D: .
V: TRBV7-2
J: TRBJ1-2
CDR3: CASSLVVGEGNYGYTF
DNA: TGTGCCAGCAGCCTGGTCGTCGGGGAGGGGAACTATGGCTACACCTTC

size: .
D: .
V: TRBV6-2/TRBV6-3
J: TRBJ2-5
CDR3: CASSYLGADQETQYF
DNA: TGTGCCAGCAGTTACTTAGGGGCGGACCAAGAGACCCAGTACTTC